This is a list of T cell receptor beta chains from one sample in a study of shared clonotypes between healthy human individuals. Sequencing was performed with immunoSEQ multiplex PCR; in TCRdb, only in-frame clones are kept and a portion is missing. This repertoire shows over 750,000 clones, around 96% found once; its top ten account for 0.2% to 0.25%. Sample: naive CD8+ T cells sorted from blood. All receptors come from a man aged 30 to 39 in good health. Both conserved end residues are part of each CDR3. Each record gives: J gene, V gene, clone size, D gene, CDR3 DNA, CDR3 protein. D genes are given only for firm matches. Clone size is stated in some rows and not others, as once, few, many or a class when expanded.

>TRBJ2-3|TRBV15|.|.
TGTGCCACCAGCAGTCATCAGATGGATACGCAGTATTTT
CATSSHQMDTQYF
>TRBJ2-2|TRBV28|.|TRBD1
TGTGCCAGCAGGGGGCCGGGACAGGGGCCCGGGGAGCTGTTTTTT
CASRGPGQGPGELFF
>TRBJ2-7|TRBV5-4|.|TRBD1
TGTGCCAGCAGCGCAGGGACAGGGAGCTACGAGCAGTACTTC
CASSAGTGSYEQYF
>TRBJ2-7|TRBV2|.|.
TGTGCCAGCAGTGAAGACAGTTCCTACGAGCAGTACTTC
CASSEDSSYEQYF
>TRBJ1-5|TRBV7-8|.|.
TGTGCCAGCAGCTCACGGGGGGAGGGCCTTAGCAATCAGCCCCAGCATTTT
CASSSRGEGLSNQPQHF
>TRBJ2-7|TRBV11-2|.|TRBD1
TGTGCCAGCAGCTTAGCGGCAGGTGGGACAGGGGTAACCTACGAGCAGTACTTC
CASSLAAGGTGVTYEQYF
>TRBJ2-7|TRBV6-5|.|.
TGTGCCAGCAGAGTGAGCGGTCGCACGGTCTACGAGCAGTACTTC
CASRVSGRTVYEQYF
>TRBJ2-3|TRBV27|.|.
TGTGCCAGCGGCGGTTGGGATACGCAGTATTTT
CASGGWDTQYF
>TRBJ2-7|TRBV7-9|once|TRBD2
TGTGCCAGCAGCTATCTAGCGGGAGGGACCTACGAGCAGTACTTC
CASSYLAGGTYEQYF
>TRBJ2-3|TRBV4-1|.|.
TGCGCCAGCAGCCCCCCAGATCAGTATGAGCAGTATTTT
CASSPPDQYEQYF
>TRBJ2-3|TRBV11-3|once|.
TGTGCCAGCAGCCCGGCGGGGGATACGCAGTATTTT
CASSPAGDTQYF
>TRBJ2-1|TRBV14|.|TRBD2
TGTGCCAGCAGCCAAGGGACTAGCGGGCCGAGCTCCTACAATGAGCAGTTCTTC
CASSQGTSGPSSYNEQFF
>TRBJ1-1|TRBV19|.|.
TGTGCCAGTAGCGTGACCCTGAGCACTGAAGCTTTCTTT
CASSVTLSTEAFF
>TRBJ2-6|TRBV11-2|once|.
TGTGCCAGCAGCCTTGGGGATTCTGGGGCCAACGTCCTGACTTTC
CASSLGDSGANVLTF
>TRBJ2-7|TRBV11-2|.|TRBD1
TGTGCCAGCAGCTTAGGGATGATGGACAGGTCCTACGAGCAGTACTTC
CASSLGMMDRSYEQYF
>TRBJ2-4|TRBV7-9|.|TRBD2
TGTGCCAGCAGCCTCGGACTAGCGGGAGCCAAAAACATTCAGTACTTC
CASSLGLAGAKNIQYF
>TRBJ2-7|TRBV14|.|TRBD2
TGTGCCAGCAGCCAACGCACCGGGACTAGGGGGAGCGAGCAGTACTTC
CASSQRTGTRGSEQYF
>TRBJ2-1|TRBV6-6|.|.
TGTGCCAGCAGTCCTTCTCTGATACAGCAGTTCTTC
CASSPSLIQQFF
>TRBJ2-1|TRBV10-2|.|.
TGCGCCAGCAGTGAGGTATCTACCTATGAGCAGTTCTTC
CASSEVSTYEQFF
>TRBJ1-1|TRBV9|.|.
TGTGCCAGCAGCGCGGGGGGCAACACTGAAGCTTTCTTT
CASSAGGNTEAFF
>TRBJ2-7|TRBV2|.|.
TGTGCCAGCAGTGAAGGAGCGATCCTTTGGAGCTCCTACGAGCAGTACTTC
CASSEGAILWSSYEQYF
>TRBJ1-2|TRBV28|.|.
TGTGCCAGCAGTCCGCGAAGTCCCCCAGTCTATGGCTACACCTTC
CASSPRSPPVYGYTF
>TRBJ2-7|TRBV30|.|TRBD1
TGTGCCTGGAGTGAGCACAGGGGTCTCCACTACGAGCAGTACTTC
CAWSEHRGLHYEQYF
>TRBJ2-1|TRBV9|.|TRBD2
TGTGCCAGCAGCGGGCTAGCGGGAGTCTACAATGAGCAGTTCTTC
CASSGLAGVYNEQFF
>TRBJ2-3|TRBV14|.|.
TGTGCCAGCAGCCACCCGCGGATGGCTAGCGCCACAGATACGCAGTATTTT
CASSHPRMASATDTQYF
>TRBJ2-2|TRBV5-4|.|TRBD2
TGTGCCAGCAGCTTGGTAGCGGGAGCAACCGGGGAGCTGTTTTTT
CASSLVAGATGELFF
>TRBJ1-2|TRBV10-3|.|TRBD1
TGTGCCATCAGTGACCCAAAAGAGACAGGGCCTTATGGCTACACCTTC
CAISDPKETGPYGYTF
>TRBJ2-7|TRBV10-3|.|TRBD2
TGTGCCATCAGTGAGTCTGGGGTAGCGGGTCCCTACGAGCAGTACTTC
CAISESGVAGPYEQYF
>TRBJ2-3|TRBV15|once|.
TGTGCCACCAGCAGAGTGGGGGAAGGGACAGATACGCAGTATTTT
CATSRVGEGTDTQYF
>TRBJ2-7|TRBV7-3|.|.
TGTGCCAGCAGCGAGCTGGAGGGGGGTTTTTACGAGCAGTACTTC
CASSELEGGFYEQYF
>TRBJ1-2|TRBV27|.|.
TGTGCCAGCACCGATGACCCCCTGGGAGGCTACACCTTC
CASTDDPLGGYTF
>TRBJ2-2|TRBV6-6|.|.
TGTGCCAGCAGCTGGACAGTGGCAAACACCGGGGAGCTGTTTTTT
CASSWTVANTGELFF
>TRBJ1-5|TRBV6-1|.|.
TGTGCCAGCAGTGACGGCGCCCATCAGCCCCAGCATTTT
CASSDGAHQPQHF
>TRBJ2-5|TRBV28|.|.
TGTGCCAGCAGTTTAGGGCAGGCGATCTTGGAGACCCAGTACTTC
CASSLGQAILETQYF
>TRBJ2-6|TRBV9|.|.
TGTGCCAGCAGCGTAGATAGGTCTTCTGGGGCCAACGTCCTGACTTTC
CASSVDRSSGANVLTF
>TRBJ2-7|TRBV7-9|.|.
TGTGCCAGCAGCTTTCCACTAGGCCCCGAGCAGTACTTC
CASSFPLGPEQYF
>TRBJ2-7|TRBV6-6|.|.
TGTGCCAGCGGCCCCCTGTGGGGCTACGAGCAGTACTTC
CASGPLWGYEQYF
>TRBJ1-5|TRBV28|.|.
TGTGCCAGCAGCCCCCCGGACAGTAATCAGCCCCAGCATTTT
CASSPPDSNQPQHF
>TRBJ2-2|TRBV5-1|.|.
TGCGCCAGCAGTCTTTTACCCGGGGAGCTGTTTTTT
CASSLLPGELFF
>TRBJ2-1|TRBV4-1|.|TRBD2
TGCGCCAGCACCATCCTAGCGGGAGGGATTGATGAGCAGTTCTTC
CASTILAGGIDEQFF
>TRBJ1-5|TRBV6-6|.|.
TGTGCCAGCAGTCAAGGACCGAATCAGCCCCAGCATTTT
CASSQGPNQPQHF
>TRBJ2-7|TRBV11-2|.|TRBD2
TGTGCCAGCAGCTCCTATAGCGGGTACGAGCAGTACTTC
CASSSYSGYEQYF
>TRBJ2-5|TRBV28|once|.
TGTGCCAGCAGTTTGTTTCAAGACACCCAAGAGACCCAGTACTTC
CASSLFQDTQETQYF
>TRBJ1-2|TRBV28|once|.
TGTGCCAGCAGTTTTCCACAGGGATATGGCTACACCTTC
CASSFPQGYGYTF
>TRBJ2-1|TRBV4-1|.|.
TGCGCCAGCAGCCAAGGCGGCGGTCTGAGCTCCTACAATGAGCAGTTCTTC
CASSQGGGLSSYNEQFF
>TRBJ2-2|TRBV5-6|.|.
TGTGCCAGCAGACCAACCACCCGGTCCAACACCGGGGAGCTGTTTTTT
CASRPTTRSNTGELFF
>TRBJ2-7|TRBV2|.|.
TGTGCCAGCAGTGGGCTCGTTAACCCCTACGAGCAGTACTTC
CASSGLVNPYEQYF
>TRBJ2-5|TRBV7-6|.|TRBD1
TGTGCCAGCAGCTACACCGGGACAGTAGAGGGGACCCAGTACTTC
CASSYTGTVEGTQYF